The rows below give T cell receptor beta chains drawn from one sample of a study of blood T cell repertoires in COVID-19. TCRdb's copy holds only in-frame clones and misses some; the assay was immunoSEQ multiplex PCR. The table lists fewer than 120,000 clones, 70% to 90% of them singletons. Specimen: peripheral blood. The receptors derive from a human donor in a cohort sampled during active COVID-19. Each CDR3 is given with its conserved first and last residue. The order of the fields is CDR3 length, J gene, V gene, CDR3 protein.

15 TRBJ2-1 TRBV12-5 CASGLTAGGGGEQFF
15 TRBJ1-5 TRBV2 CASSGGQASNQPQHF
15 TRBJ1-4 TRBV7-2 CASSAQGGPNEKLFF
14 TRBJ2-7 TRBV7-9 CASSPPGGSYEQYF
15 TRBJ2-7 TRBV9 CASSPVGQGPYEQYF
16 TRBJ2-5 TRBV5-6 CASSPPVGPPGETQYF
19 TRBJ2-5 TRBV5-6 CASSGTSGRVRTMPETQYF
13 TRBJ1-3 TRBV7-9 CASSSGQTDTIYF
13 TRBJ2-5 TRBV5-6 CASSLGQSETQYF
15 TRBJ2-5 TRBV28 CASSLFGLQQETQYF
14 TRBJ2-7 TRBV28 CASSPWDFPYEQYF
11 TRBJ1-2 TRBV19 CALLTGPGYTF
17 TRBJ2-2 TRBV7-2 CASSLFGQGAKTGELFF
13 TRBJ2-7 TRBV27 CASSRPGSYEQYF
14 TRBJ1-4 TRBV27 CASSYSGTNEKLFF
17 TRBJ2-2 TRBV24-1 CATSDASGTGYAGELFF
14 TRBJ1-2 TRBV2 CASSARREDYGYTF
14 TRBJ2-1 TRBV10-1 CASRLYPIDNEQFF
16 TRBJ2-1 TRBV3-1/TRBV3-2 CASSQGATTFGNEQFF
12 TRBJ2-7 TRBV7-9 CASSLELYEQYF
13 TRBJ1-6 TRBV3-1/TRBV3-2 CASSLASDSPLHF
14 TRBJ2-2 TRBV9 CASSVTVATGELFF
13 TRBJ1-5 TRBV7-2 CASSWTGRQPQHF
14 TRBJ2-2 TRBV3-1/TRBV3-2 CASSQSGSWGELFF
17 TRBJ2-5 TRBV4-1 CASSPPSGGQFVETQYF
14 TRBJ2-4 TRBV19 CASSILAGESIQYF
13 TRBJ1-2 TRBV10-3 CAISESESYGYTF
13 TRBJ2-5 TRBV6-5 CASSYSPGGTQYF